This TCR beta chain emerged from a study of blood T cells in healthy people across ages. Together with a sample-barcoded 5' primer, a J-beta primer mix was included in a second PCR lasting about 6 to 11 cycles. TCRdb reprocessed the 5' RACE reads with MiXCR, giving one entry per CDR3 protein. This sample has nearly 800,000 distinct CDR3 sequences, with 20% to 25% found just once. The sample also formed part of further work on T cells of mothers and their children. As that study records: Samples came from three healthy Caucasian mothers and their six children. No clones detected were persistent microchimeric T cell clones.

This clonotype was obtained from a boy younger than 18 in good health. The source material was blood.

The CDR3 nucleotides read TGCGCCAGCAGCCAAGATTGGGCTCGTGGTACGCAGTATTTT. Its protein product is CASSQDWARGTQYF. The rearrangement joins TRBV4-3 to TRBJ2-3; D unresolved. Germline assignment: CDR1 LGHNA and CDR2 YSLEER. The CDR3 totals 14 residues. The ends were cut back, 0 bases at V and 8 bases at J, with 12 bases in the middle.